The 23 T cell receptor beta chains in this list originate from one sample, sequenced in a study of blood T cell repertoires in COVID-19. Measured with immunoSEQ multiplex PCR; TCRdb has only the in-frame clones, and not every one. The data hold approximately 330,000 clones, with 70% to 90% observed a single time. Sequenced sample: peripheral blood. Receptor source: a woman aged 45-65 years with active or convalescent COVID-19.

Only one count was recorded for this clone. The gene calls are TRBV7-3 and TRBJ1-1; 7 bases map to TRBD1. In germline, CDR1 is SGHTA, CDR2 FQGTGA. J was trimmed by 2 bases and V by 2 bases; bases with no gene match: 2. The CDR3 spans 14 residues. CDR3 sequence reads: CASSLGGGNTEAFF. As DNA, the CDR3 is TGTGCCAGCAGCTTAGGAGGGGGCAACACTGAAGCTTTCTTT.

Details on this clone: The same CDR3 can be traced to other DNA sequences in this sample. The rearrangement joins TRBV15 to TRBJ1-1, with a tentative D call TRBD1 (5 bases). This CDR3 has 15 amino acids. From germline, CDR1 is LNHNV and CDR2 YYDKDF (reference sequence). V lost 0 bases, J lost 5 bases, and 13 bases lay in between. In DNA, the CDR3 is TGTGCCACCAGCAGAGATAGGGGCAGGGCGACTGAAGCTTTCTTT. It is translated as CATSRDRGRATEAFF.

The V and J genes are TRBV3-1 (or the pseudogene TRBV3-2) and TRBJ1-1; D may be TRBD1 (6 bases). Per the germline V gene, CDR1 is LGHDT and CDR2 is YNNKEL (reference sequence). This CDR3 spans 13 amino acids. The germline V and J ends were trimmed by 8 bases and 5 bases, with 15 bases remaining between them. The CDR3 coding sequence is TGTGCCAGCTCCCGGGGGGGGCTGACTGAAGCTTTCTTT. Its protein product is CASSRGGLTEAFF.

For this clone: Other DNA sequences in this sample translate to the same CDR3. V and J are TRBV6-6 and TRBJ1-5; D is perhaps TRBD1 (5 bases). Trimming shortened V by 0 bases and J by 4 bases, and 7 bases separated the two germline ends. Germline V gene data show CDR1 as MNHNY and CDR2 as SVGAGI (reference sequence). The CDR3 spans 14 residues. The CDR3 nucleotides are TGTGCCAGCAGTTACTCGGGGGGTAATCAGCCCCAGCATTTT. This sequence encodes CASSYSGGNQPQHF.

CDR3: CASSLWYGGSEKLFF. CDR3 DNA: TGTGCCAGCAGCCTCTGGTACGGAGGTAGTGAAAAACTGTTTTTT. The chain employs TRBV7-2 and TRBJ1-4, with no clear D. V lost 5 bases and J 7 bases, leaving 17 bases between the germline ends. CDR1 is SGHTA and CDR2 is FQGNSA in the germline V gene. CDR3 size: 15 residues.

The V call is TRBV4-3, the J call TRBJ1-2; no clear D. This CDR3 region has 18 residues. The germline V gene has CDR1 LGHNA and CDR2 YSLEER. V lost 1 base to trimming and J lost 0 bases, with 18 bases between them. The CDR3 loop reads CASSQAPGSRVTNYGYTF. CDR3 bases: TGCGCCAGCAGCCAAGCTCCCGGGTCACGGGTGACTAACTATGGCTACACCTTC.

V usage is TRBV4-2 and J usage is TRBJ2-3; TRBD2 matches at 10 bases. From germline, CDR1 is LGHNA and CDR2 YNFKEQ. The CDR3 has 16 residues. The junction had 7 bases not matched to a gene; V was cut back by 1 base and J by 6 bases. The CDR3 sequence is CASSQASGGVSDTQYF. In DNA, the CDR3 is TGTGCCAGCAGCCAAGCTAGCGGGGGCGTCTCTGATACGCAGTATTTT.

The chain is built from TRBV28 and TRBJ1-1, with no clear D. The CDR3 is 14 residues long. Germline CDR1 reads MDHEN; CDR2 reads SYDVKM. The V and J ends lost 5 bases and 1 base respectively, with 11 bases between them. The CDR3 is CASSEHGRNTEAFF. The DNA of the CDR3 is TGTGCCAGCAGTGAACATGGGAGGAACACTGAAGCTTTCTTT.

J is TRBJ1-2 and V is TRBV25-1; D is uncertain. The V gene lost 0 bases and the J gene lost 8 bases, with 7 bases spanning the gap. The germline V gene encodes CDR1 MGHDK and CDR2 SYGVNS. The CDR3 consists of 12 residues. CDR3 sequence: CASSEYQSGYTF. The CDR3 DNA sequence: TGTGCCAGCAGTGAATATCAGTCGGGCTACACCTTC.

This rearrangement joins TRBV28 to TRBJ1-1, with 9 nucleotides matching TRBD1. The CDR3 loop spans 14 amino acids. With 7 bases clipped from V and 5 bases from J, the junction kept 8 bases outside the gene matches. Germline loops: CDR1 MDHEN, CDR2 SYDVKM. The CDR3 reads CASIARDRVTEAFF. The CDR3 nucleotides read TGTGCCAGCATCGCCCGGGACAGGGTGACTGAAGCTTTCTTT.

Of note for this clone: At one of its ends the junction is not consistent with the germline gene, which may arise from a read error. The J gene is TRBJ1-2, the V gene TRBV27; no definite D call. Germline CDR1 reads MNHEY; CDR2 reads SMNVEV (reference sequence). The CDR3 has 13 residues. The CDR3 reads CASSFVVNSGYTF. Here the CDR3 DNA reads TGTGCCAGCAGTTTCGTAGTAAACTCTGGCTACACCTTC.

This clone was counted only a few times. The chain couples TRBV19 to TRBJ1-1; perhaps TRBD1 as D (5 bases). CDR1 and CDR2 (germline): LNHDA, SQIVND (reference sequence). The CDR3 length is 14 residues. V was cut by 6 bases and J by 3 bases, with 14 bases left in between. Here the CDR3 DNA reads TGTGCCAGTAGGTTGCCGGGGGAGGACACTGAAGCTTTCTTT. It codes for CASRLPGEDTEAFF.

The CDR3 sequence is CASSTQGGSNQPQHF. CDR3 sequence (DNA): TGTGCCAGCAGTACCCAGGGAGGGTCTAATCAGCCCCAGCATTTT. The rearrangement uses TRBV6-5 and TRBJ1-5; TRBD1 might be the D (5 bases). Germline V CDR1 and CDR2: MNHEY, SVGAGI. V gave up 5 bases and J gave up 4 bases, with 15 bases separating them. The CDR3 extends over 15 amino acids.

V and J are TRBV6-1 and TRBJ2-7; 8 nucleotides agree with TRBD1. V lost 1 base and J lost 6; bases outside the gene matches: 8. The germline V gene encodes CDR1 MNHNS and CDR2 SASEGT. The CDR3 consists of 15 residues. The CDR3 sequence is CASSEVGQGRGEQYF. The CDR3, as DNA: TGTGCCAGCAGTGAAGTCGGACAGGGCCGGGGCGAGCAGTACTTC.

The chain is built from TRBV7-9 and TRBJ2-6; D is perhaps TRBD1 (6 bases). V lost 5 bases and J 1 base, leaving 9 bases between the germline ends. CDR1 and CDR2 from the germline V gene are SEHNR and FQNEAQ (reference sequence). The CDR3 extends over 15 amino acids. In nucleotides, the CDR3 is TGTGCCAGCAGCCTCAGGGGTTCTGGGGCCAACGTCCTGACTTTC. Translating gives CASSLRGSGANVLTF.

This clone was seen only a few times. The rearrangement uses TRBV5-1 and TRBJ1-1, with 7 bases that match TRBD1. The CDR3 is 14 residues long. Germline loops: CDR1 SGHRS, CDR2 YFSETQ. V dropped 4 bases and J dropped 4; count of bases not matched to a gene: 7. CDR3 region: CASSEPDRVTEAFF. The CDR3 DNA is TGCGCCAGCAGCGAACCTGACAGGGTCACTGAAGCTTTCTTT.

This sequence joins TRBV7-3 and TRBJ2-3, with D maybe TRBD2 (7 bases). CDR3 size: 14 residues. Trimming took off 5 bases at V and 4 bases at J, with 13 bases between the two ends. CDR1 is SGHTA and CDR2 is FQGTGA in the germline V gene. The CDR3 coding sequence is TGTGCCAGCAGCCAAGGGGGGGCCCCAGATACGCAGTATTTT. Amino acids: CASSQGGAPDTQYF.

The chain combines TRBV7-9 with TRBJ2-2, with D tentatively TRBD2 (5 bases). This CDR3 spans 14 amino acids. The germline V gene has CDR1 SEHNR and CDR2 FQNEAQ (reference sequence). V gave up 1 base and J gave up 5 bases, with 8 bases separating them. The CDR3 DNA sequence: TGTGCCAGCAGCTTAGTGACGGGGACCGGGGAGCTGTTTTTT. Its protein product is CASSLVTGTGELFF.

The rearrangement links TRBV10-3 to TRBJ1-1, with 8 bases that match TRBD1. The CDR3 is 15 residues long. The J segment lost 8 bases and the V segment lost 6 bases, leaving 14 bases of the junction unmatched. CDR1 is ENHRY, CDR2 SYGVKD, per germline. Here the CDR3 reads CAISGRGRGIEEAFF. The CDR3 DNA is TGTGCCATCAGCGGCAGGGGGCGAGGGATAGAGGAAGCTTTCTTT.

V usage is TRBV7-9 and J usage is TRBJ2-1, with 8 bases fitting TRBD2. CDR1 and CDR2 from the germline V gene are SEHNR and FQNEAQ (reference sequence). After removal of 5 bases from V and 4 bases from J, the junction contained 7 bases not matched to a gene. The CDR3 consists of 15 residues. CDR3 coding DNA: TGTGCCAGCAGCCGGACGGGAGGGGCTTACAATGAGCAGTTCTTC. Its protein is CASSRTGGAYNEQFF. Full variable domain (rest looked up from reference TRBV7-9 and TRBJ2-1): DTGVSQNPRHKITKRGQNVTFRCDPISEHNRLYWYRQTLGQGPEFLTYFQNEAQLEKSRLLSDRFSAERPKGSFSTLEIQRTEQGDSAMYLCASSRTGGAYNEQFFGPGTRLTVL.

The chain couples TRBV3-1 (or the pseudogene TRBV3-2) to TRBJ2-2, with TRBD1 identical over 8 bases. Trimming at V came to 6 bases and at J to 6 bases, leaving 12 bases not matched to a gene. The CDR3 runs to 16 residues. Per germline, CDR1 LGHDT and CDR2 YNNKEL (reference sequence). CDR3 DNA sequence: TGTGCCAGCAGTATTTTTGCAGGGGGCGGACCCGGGGAGCTGTTTTTT. Its translation is CASSIFAGGGPGELFF.

The rearrangement uses TRBV7-8 and TRBJ2-7, with TRBD1 identical over 11 bases. Germline values: CDR1 SGHVS, CDR2 FQNEAQ. The CDR3 loop spans 15 amino acids. After removal of 5 bases from V and 3 bases from J, the junction contained 6 bases not matched to a gene. The CDR3 region has the DNA TGTGCCAGCAGCGAGGGGGACAGGGGGATCTACGAGCAGTACTTC. This codes for CASSEGDRGIYEQYF.

This clone showed up just once. This chain connects TRBV5-8 to TRBJ1-5, with TRBD1 matching over 7 bases. J lost 3 bases, V lost 6 bases, and 6 bases had no gene match. The CDR3 has 14 amino acids. Per the germline V gene, CDR1 is SGHTS and CDR2 is YDEGEE. In nucleotides, the CDR3 is TGTGCCAGCAATTGGGACAGTCCCAATCAGCCCCAGCATTTT. Translated, it gives CASNWDSPNQPQHF.